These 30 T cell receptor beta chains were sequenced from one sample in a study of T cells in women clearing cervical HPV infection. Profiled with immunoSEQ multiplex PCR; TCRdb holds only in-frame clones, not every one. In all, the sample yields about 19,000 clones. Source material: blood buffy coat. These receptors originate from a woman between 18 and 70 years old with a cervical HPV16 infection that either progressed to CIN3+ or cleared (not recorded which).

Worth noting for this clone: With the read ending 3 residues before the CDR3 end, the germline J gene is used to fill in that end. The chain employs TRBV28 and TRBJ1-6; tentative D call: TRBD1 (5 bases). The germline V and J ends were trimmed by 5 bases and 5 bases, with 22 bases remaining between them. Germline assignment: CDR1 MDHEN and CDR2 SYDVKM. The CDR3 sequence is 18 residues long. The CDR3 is CASSPALNQGFDNSPLHF. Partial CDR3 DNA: TGTGCCAGCAGTCCGGCCCTTAACCAGGGTTTTGATAATTCACCC.

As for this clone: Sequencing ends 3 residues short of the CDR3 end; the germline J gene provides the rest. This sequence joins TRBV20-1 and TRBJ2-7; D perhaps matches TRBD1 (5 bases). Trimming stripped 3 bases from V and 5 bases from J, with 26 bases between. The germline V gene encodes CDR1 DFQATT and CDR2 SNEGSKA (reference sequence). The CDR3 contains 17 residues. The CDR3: CSASSPPRVGAKHEQYF. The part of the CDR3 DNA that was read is TGCAGTGCTAGTTCACCGCCCCGTGTAGGGGCGAAACACGAG.

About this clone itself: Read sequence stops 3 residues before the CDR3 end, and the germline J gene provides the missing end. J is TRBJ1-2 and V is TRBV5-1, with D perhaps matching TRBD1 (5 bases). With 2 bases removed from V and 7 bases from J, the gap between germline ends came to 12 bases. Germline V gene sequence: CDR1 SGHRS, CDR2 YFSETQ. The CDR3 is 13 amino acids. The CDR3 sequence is CASSLTGDGGYTF. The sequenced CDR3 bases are TGCGCCAGCAGCTTAACGGGGGATGGTGGC.

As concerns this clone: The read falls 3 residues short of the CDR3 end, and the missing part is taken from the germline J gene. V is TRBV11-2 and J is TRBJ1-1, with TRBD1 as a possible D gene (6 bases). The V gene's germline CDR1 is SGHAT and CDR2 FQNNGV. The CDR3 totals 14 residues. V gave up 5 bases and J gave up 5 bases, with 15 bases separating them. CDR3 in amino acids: CASSRRGQGTEAFF. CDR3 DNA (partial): TGTGCCAGCAGCCGCAGGGGCCAGGGGACTGAA.

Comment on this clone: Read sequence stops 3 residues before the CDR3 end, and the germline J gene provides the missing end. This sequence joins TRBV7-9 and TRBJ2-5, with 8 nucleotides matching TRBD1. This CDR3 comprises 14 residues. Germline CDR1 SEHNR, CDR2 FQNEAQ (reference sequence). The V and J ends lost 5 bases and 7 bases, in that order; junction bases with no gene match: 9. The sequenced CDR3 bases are TGTGCCAGCAGCGGCACGGACAGGGTGGGGACC. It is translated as CASSGTDRVGT. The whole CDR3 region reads CASSGTDRVGTQYF.

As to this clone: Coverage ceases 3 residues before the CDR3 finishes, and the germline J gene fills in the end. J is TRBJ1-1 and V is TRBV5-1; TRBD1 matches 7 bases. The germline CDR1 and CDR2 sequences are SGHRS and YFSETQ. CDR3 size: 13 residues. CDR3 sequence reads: CASSLASGGEAFF. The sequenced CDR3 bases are TGCGCCAGCAGCTTGGCCTCAGGGGGAGAA. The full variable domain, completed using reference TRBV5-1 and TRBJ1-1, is KAGVTQTPRYLIKTRGQQVTLSCSPISGHRSVSWYQQTPGQGLQFLFEYFSETQRNKGNFPGRFSGRQFSNSRSEMNVSTLELGDSALYLCASSLASGGEAFFGQGTRLTVV.

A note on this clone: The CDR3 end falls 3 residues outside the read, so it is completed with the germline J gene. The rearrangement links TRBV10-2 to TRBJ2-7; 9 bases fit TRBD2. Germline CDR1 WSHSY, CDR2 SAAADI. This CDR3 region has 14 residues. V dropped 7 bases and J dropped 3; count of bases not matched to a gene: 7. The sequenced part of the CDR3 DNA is TGCGCCAGCAAACGTGGCGGGGGGGGCTACGAG. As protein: CASKRGGGGYE. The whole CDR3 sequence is CASKRGGGGYEQYF.

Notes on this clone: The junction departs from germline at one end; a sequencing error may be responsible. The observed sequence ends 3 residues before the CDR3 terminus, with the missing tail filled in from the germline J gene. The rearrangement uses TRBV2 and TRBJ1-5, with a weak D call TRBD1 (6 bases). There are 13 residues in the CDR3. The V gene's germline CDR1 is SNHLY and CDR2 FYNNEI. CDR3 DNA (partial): TGTGCCAGCAGGGAAGGGACACCCTCGCCC. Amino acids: CASREGTPSP. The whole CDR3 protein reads CASREGTPSPQHF.

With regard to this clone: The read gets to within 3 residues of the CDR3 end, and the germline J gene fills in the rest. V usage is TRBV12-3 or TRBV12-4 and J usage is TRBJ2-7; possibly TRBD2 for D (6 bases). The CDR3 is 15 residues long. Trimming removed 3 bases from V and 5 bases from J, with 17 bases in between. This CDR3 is CASSLWVGGIDEQYF. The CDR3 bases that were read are TGTGCCAGCAGTTTGTGGGTTGGGGGGATCGACGAG.

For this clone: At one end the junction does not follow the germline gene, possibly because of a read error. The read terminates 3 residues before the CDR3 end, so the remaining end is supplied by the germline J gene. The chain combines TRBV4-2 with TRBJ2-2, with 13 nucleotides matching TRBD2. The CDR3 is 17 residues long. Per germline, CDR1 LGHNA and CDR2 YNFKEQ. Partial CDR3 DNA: TGCGCCAGCAGCCGAGGGACTAGCGGGGCGAACACCGGGGAG. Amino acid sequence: CASSRGTSGANTGE. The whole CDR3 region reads CASSRGTSGANTGELFF.

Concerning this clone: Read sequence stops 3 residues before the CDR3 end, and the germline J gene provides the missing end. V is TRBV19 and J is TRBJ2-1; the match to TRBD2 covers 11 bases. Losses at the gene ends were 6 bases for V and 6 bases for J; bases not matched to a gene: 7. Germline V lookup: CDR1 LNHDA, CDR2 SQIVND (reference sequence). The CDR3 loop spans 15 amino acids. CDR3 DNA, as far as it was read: TGTGCCAGTAGCCGTACTAGCGGGGGCCTCAATGAG. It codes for CASSRTSGGLNE. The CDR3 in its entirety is CASSRTSGGLNEQFF.

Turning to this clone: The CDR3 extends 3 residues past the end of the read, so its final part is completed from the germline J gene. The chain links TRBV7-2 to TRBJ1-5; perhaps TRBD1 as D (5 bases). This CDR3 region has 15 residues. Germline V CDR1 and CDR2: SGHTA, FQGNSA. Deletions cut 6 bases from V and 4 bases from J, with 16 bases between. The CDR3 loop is CASSYIGQGNQPQHF. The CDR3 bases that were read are TGTGCCAGCAGTTACATCGGGCAGGGTAATCAGCCC.

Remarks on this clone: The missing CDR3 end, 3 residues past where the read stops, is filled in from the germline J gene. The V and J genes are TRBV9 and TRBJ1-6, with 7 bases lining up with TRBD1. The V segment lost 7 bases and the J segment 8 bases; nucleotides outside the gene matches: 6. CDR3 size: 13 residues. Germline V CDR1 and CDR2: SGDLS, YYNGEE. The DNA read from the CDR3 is TGTGCCAGCTCCGGGACAGATGATTCACCC. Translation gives CASSGTDDSP. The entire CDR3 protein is CASSGTDDSPLHF. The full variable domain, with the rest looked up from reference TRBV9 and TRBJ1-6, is DSGVTQTPKHLITATGQRVTLRCSPRSGDLSVYWYQQSLDQGLQFLIQYYNGEERAKGNILERFSAQQFPDLHSELNLSSLELGDSALYFCASSGTDDSPLHFGNGTRLTVT.

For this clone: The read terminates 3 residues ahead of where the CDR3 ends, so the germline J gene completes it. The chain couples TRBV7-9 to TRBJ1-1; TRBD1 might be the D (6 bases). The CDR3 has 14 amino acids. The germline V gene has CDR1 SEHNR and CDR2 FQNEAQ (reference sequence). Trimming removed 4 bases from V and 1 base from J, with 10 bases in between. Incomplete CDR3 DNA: TGTGCCAGCAGCTCACGACAGGCGAACACTGAA. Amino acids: CASSSRQANTE. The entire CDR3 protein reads CASSSRQANTEAFF.

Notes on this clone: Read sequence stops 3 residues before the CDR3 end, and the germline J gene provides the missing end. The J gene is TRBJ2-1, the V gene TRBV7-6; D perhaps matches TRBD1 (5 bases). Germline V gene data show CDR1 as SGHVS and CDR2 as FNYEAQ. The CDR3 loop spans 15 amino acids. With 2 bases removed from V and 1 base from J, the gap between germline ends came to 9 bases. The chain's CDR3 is CASSLLAGSYNEQFF. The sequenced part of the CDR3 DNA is TGTGCCAGCAGCTTACTGGCAGGGTCCTACAATGAG.

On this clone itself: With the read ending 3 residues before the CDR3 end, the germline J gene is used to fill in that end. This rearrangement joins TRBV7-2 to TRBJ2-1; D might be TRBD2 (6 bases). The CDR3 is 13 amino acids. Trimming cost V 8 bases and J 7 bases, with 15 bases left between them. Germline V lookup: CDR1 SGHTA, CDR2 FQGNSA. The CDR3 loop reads CASVRTGGNEQFF. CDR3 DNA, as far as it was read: TGTGCCAGCGTACGAACCGGGGGAAATGAG.

CDR3 sequence reads: CASSGGHLTWDNQPQHF. Incomplete CDR3 DNA: TGTGCCAGTAGTGGGGGACACCTAACGTGGGACAATCAGCCC. V gene TRBV19 combines with J gene TRBJ1-5, with D tentatively TRBD1 (6 bases). The DNA ends 3 residues before the CDR3 does, and the rest of the CDR3 is filled in from the germline J gene. With 5 bases removed from V and 3 bases from J, the gap between germline ends came to 20 bases. CDR3 length equals 17 residues. Germline loops: CDR1 LNHDA, CDR2 SQIVND (reference sequence).

CDR3 protein: CASIRDRGYTGELFF. The covered CDR3 bases are TGTGCCAGTATAAGGGACAGGGGTTACACCGGGGAG. This chain connects TRBV19 to TRBJ2-2; 10 nucleotides agree with TRBD1. The read ends 3 residues early relative to the CDR3; the germline J gene fills the gap. V gave up 7 bases and J gave up 3 bases; unmatched junction bases: 5. This CDR3 region has 15 residues. Germline CDR1 reads LNHDA; CDR2 reads SQIVND (reference sequence). The variable domain in full, completed from reference TRBV19 and TRBJ2-2, reads DGGITQSPKYLFRKEGQNVTLSCEQNLNHDAMYWYRQDPGQGLRLIYYSQIVNDFQKGDIAEGYSVSREKKESFPLTVTSAQKNPTAFYLCASIRDRGYTGELFFGEGSRLTVL.

The CDR3 bases that were read are TGTGCCTGGAGGAGAAAACAAGACAGGATTTATGGC. It encodes CAWRRKQDRIYG. The whole CDR3 sequence is CAWRRKQDRIYGYTF. The chain joins TRBV30 to TRBJ1-2; TRBD1 might be the D (6 bases). Read data end 3 residues before the CDR3 end; the end is taken from the germline J gene. The CDR3 consists of 15 residues. CDR1 is GTSNPN, CDR2 SVGIG, per germline (reference sequence). Trimming took 3 bases from V and 5 from J, leaving 19 bases between them. Using reference TRBV30 and TRBJ1-2 for the parts outside the CDR3, the full variable domain is SQTIHQWPATLVQPVGSPLSLECTVEGTSNPNLYWYRQAAGRGLQLLFYSVGIGQISSEVPQNLSASRPQDRQFILSSKKLLLSDSGFYLCAWRRKQDRIYGYTFGSGTRLTVV.

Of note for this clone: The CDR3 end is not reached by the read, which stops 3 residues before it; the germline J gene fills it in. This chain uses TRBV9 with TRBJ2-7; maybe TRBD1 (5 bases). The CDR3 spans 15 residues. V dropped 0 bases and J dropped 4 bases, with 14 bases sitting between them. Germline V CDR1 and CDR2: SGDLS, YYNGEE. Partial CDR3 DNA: TGTGCCAGCAGCGTAGTTCCAGGGCAGCTATACGAG. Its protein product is CASSVVPGQLYE. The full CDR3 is CASSVVPGQLYEQYF.

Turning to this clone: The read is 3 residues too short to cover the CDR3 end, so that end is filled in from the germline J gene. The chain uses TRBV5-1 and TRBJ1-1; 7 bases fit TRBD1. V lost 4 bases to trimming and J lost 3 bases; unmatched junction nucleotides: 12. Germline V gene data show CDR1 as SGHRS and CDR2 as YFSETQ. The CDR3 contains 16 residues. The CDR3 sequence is CASSLSLTGWYTEAFF. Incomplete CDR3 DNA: TGCGCCAGCAGCCTATCCCTGACAGGGTGGTACACTGAA.

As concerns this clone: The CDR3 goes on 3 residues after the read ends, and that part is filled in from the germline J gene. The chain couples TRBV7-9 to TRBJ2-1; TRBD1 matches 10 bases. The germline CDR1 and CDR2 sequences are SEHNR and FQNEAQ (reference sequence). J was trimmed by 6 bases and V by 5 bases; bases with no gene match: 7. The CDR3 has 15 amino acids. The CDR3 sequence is CASSLSGQGSNEQFF. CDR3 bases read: TGTGCCAGCAGCCTCTCGGGACAGGGGTCCAATGAG.

The DNA read from the CDR3 is TGTGCCAGCAGCGAGGACAGTAACTATGGC. As protein: CASSEDSNYG. The whole CDR3 sequence reads CASSEDSNYGYTF. The chain carries TRBV5-4 and TRBJ1-2; D possibly corresponds to TRBD1 (6 bases). Read coverage stops 3 residues before the CDR3 terminus; the germline J gene supplies the remainder. V was shortened by 4 bases and J by 1 base, with 8 bases between the two germline ends. The CDR3 length is 13 residues. From germline, CDR1 is SGHNT and CDR2 YYREEE (reference sequence).

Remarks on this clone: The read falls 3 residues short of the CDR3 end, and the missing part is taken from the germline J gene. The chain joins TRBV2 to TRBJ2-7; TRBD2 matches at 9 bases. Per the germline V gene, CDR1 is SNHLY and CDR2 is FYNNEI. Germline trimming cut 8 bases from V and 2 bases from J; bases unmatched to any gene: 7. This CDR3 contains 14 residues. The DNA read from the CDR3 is TGTGCCAGCCGGGAATTAGCGGGGGCCTACGAG. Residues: CASRELAGAYE. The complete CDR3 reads CASRELAGAYEQYF.

CDR3 residues: CASSLGLVETQYF. The DNA read from the CDR3 is TGTGCCAGCAGCTTGGGACTAGTCGAGACC. This rearrangement joins TRBV13 to TRBJ2-5, with 8 bases lining up with TRBD2. The read ends 3 residues early relative to the CDR3; the germline J gene fills the gap. Germline V gene sequence: CDR1 PRHDT, CDR2 FYEKMQ (reference sequence). The CDR3 runs 13 residues. The junction had 2 bases not matched to a gene; V was cut back by 3 bases and J by 5 bases.

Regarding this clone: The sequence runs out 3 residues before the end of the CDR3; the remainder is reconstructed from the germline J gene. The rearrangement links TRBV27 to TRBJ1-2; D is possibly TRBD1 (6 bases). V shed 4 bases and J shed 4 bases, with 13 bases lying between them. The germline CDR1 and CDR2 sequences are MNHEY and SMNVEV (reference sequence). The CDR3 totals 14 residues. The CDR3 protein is CASSSLSDSYGYTF. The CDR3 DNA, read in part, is TGTGCCAGCAGTTCGCTCTCGGACAGCTATGGC.

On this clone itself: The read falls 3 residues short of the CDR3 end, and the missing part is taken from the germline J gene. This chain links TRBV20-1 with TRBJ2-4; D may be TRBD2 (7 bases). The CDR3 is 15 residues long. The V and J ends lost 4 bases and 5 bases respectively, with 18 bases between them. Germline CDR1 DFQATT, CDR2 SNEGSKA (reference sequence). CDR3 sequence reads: CSATWGGAGENIQYF. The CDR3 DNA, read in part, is TGCAGTGCTACCTGGGGGGGGGCGGGGGAAAACATT.

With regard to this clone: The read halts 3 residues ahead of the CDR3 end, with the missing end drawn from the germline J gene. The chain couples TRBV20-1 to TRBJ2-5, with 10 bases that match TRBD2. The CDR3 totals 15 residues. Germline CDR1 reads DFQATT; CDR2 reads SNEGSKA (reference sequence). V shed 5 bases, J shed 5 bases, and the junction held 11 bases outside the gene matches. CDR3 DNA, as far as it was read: TGCAGTGCTTGTAAGCGGGGGGGCCTGGACGAGACC. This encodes CSACKRGGLDET. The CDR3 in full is CSACKRGGLDETQYF.

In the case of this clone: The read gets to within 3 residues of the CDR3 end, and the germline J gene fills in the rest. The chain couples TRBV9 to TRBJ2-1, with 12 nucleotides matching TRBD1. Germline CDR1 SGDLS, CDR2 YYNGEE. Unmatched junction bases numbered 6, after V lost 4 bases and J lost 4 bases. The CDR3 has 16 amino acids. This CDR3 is CASSLGGQGAYNEQFF. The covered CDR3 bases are TGTGCCAGCAGCCTTGGGGGACAGGGGGCGTACAATGAG.

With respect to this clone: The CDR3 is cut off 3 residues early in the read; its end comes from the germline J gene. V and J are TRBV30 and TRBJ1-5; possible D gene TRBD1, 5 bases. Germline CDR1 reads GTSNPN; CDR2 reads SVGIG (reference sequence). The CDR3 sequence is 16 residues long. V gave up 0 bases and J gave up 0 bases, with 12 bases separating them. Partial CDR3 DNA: TGTGCCTGGAGTGTAGGGGTGGGATATAGCAATCAGCCC. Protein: CAWSVGVGYSNQP. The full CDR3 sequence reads CAWSVGVGYSNQPQHF.